The rows below give T cell receptor beta chains drawn from one sample of a study of vaccination and CD4 T cells after COVID-19. Their antigens are not known. MiXCR was run by TCRdb on the PCR reads, yielding one entry per CDR3 protein. Here the sample spans 15,000 to 20,000 distinct CDR3 sequences, about 51% being singletons. The specimen comprised CD4+ T cells from blood, cultured in vitro, sampled about 7 months after SARS-CoV-2 vaccination. Receptor source: a human donor who had recovered from COVID-19. Both conserved end residues are part of each CDR3. The order of the fields is J gene, clone size, V gene, D gene, CDR3 protein, CDR3 DNA. The D gene is left open where the match is weak. Not all rows give a size; the values are once, few, many and, for expanded clones, a class.

TRBJ2-3	.	TRBV20-1	.	CSARGMGLDTDTQYF	TGCAGTGCTAGAGGCATGGGACTTGACACAGATACGCAGTATTTT
TRBJ2-7	few	TRBV20-1	TRBD1	CSARAGGSSYEQYF	TGCAGTGCTAGGGCAGGGGGAAGCTCCTACGAGCAGTACTTC
TRBJ1-2	few	TRBV7-9	.	CASSGFQYGYTF	TGTGCCAGCAGCGGGTTCCAGTATGGCTACACCTTC
TRBJ2-1	.	TRBV2	.	CASSVTSFNEQFF	TGTGCCAGCAGTGTAACTAGCTTCAATGAGCAGTTCTTC
TRBJ1-3	.	TRBV15	.	CATSRDQISGNTIYF	TGTGCCACCAGCAGAGACCAGATCTCTGGAAACACCATATATTTT
TRBJ2-2	.	TRBV7-9	TRBD1	CASSLDRGIGELFF	TGTGCCAGCAGCTTAGACAGGGGAATTGGGGAGCTGTTTTTT
TRBJ2-7	few	TRBV20-1	.	CSASTPRGIVYEQYF	TGCAGTGCCTCCACTCCTCGCGGGATAGTCTACGAGCAGTACTTC
TRBJ2-5	once	TRBV6-5	TRBD2	CASSYFPLGRAGKTQYF	TGTGCCAGCAGTTACTTCCCCCTCGGGAGGGCCGGGAAGACCCAGTACTTC
TRBJ1-1	few	TRBV27	TRBD1	CASSPTGAGNTEAFF	TGTGCCAGCAGCCCCACAGGGGCCGGGAACACTGAAGCTTTCTTT
TRBJ2-3	.	TRBV18	TRBD2	CASSRAGVADTQYF	TGTGCCAGCTCACGGGCGGGAGTAGCAGATACGCAGTATTTT
TRBJ2-5	.	TRBV15	TRBD1	CATGPGQVIGETQYF	TGTGCCACCGGCCCGGGACAGGTCATAGGGGAGACCCAGTACTTC
TRBJ1-1	few	TRBV10-3	TRBD1	CASTGGTGTGVDTEAFF	TGTGCCAGTACTGGGGGGACAGGGACCGGCGTCGACACTGAAGCTTTCTTT
TRBJ2-1	.	TRBV5-4	TRBD2	CASSSIAGGMSNEQFF	TGTGCCAGCAGCTCTATAGCGGGAGGAATGAGTAATGAGCAGTTCTTC
TRBJ1-5	.	TRBV2	.	CASSGATGGTQPQHF	TGTGCCAGCAGTGGTGCGACAGGCGGAACTCAGCCCCAGCATTTT
TRBJ2-1	once	TRBV24-1	TRBD2	CATSVGSAGGHEQFF	TGTGCCACCAGTGTTGGCTCAGCGGGAGGGCATGAGCAGTTCTTC
TRBJ2-1	.	TRBV5-1	.	CASSVGTSSTYNEQFF	TGCGCCAGCAGCGTGGGCACTAGCAGCACCTACAATGAGCAGTTCTTC
TRBJ2-5	few	TRBV7-9	TRBD2	CASSFTSGGAGETQYF	TGTGCCAGCAGCTTCACCAGCGGGGGGGCCGGGGAGACCCAGTACTTC
TRBJ1-1	few	TRBV20-1	.	CSAGGANTEAFF	TGCAGTGCTGGGGGGGCGAACACTGAAGCTTTCTTT
TRBJ2-5	.	TRBV11-3	TRBD2	CASSLDSGGEGETQYF	TGTGCCAGCAGCTTAGACTCGGGGGGGGAAGGAGAGACCCAGTACTTC
TRBJ2-5	.	TRBV6-1	.	CASTREYQETQYF	TGTGCCAGCACCAGAGAGTACCAAGAGACCCAGTACTTC
TRBJ1-2	.	TRBV28	.	CASSLVAGDPYGYTF	TGTGCCAGCAGTTTAGTGGCAGGGGACCCCTATGGCTACACCTTC
TRBJ2-3	once	TRBV27	.	CASRPPGHPPSGYSTDTQYF	TGTGCCAGCAGGCCACCGGGACACCCACCAAGCGGATATAGCACAGATACGCAGTATTTT
TRBJ2-7	.	TRBV7-2	.	CASSLQSSYEQYF	TGTGCCAGCAGTTTACAGAGCTCCTACGAGCAGTACTTC
TRBJ2-4	.	TRBV6-1	.	CASSPLFGGADIQYF	TGTGCCAGCAGCCCCCTTTTTGGGGGGGCAGACATTCAGTACTTC
TRBJ1-6	once	TRBV6-1	TRBD1	CASTGQTDSPLHF	TGTGCCAGCACGGGACAGACAGATTCACCCCTCCACTTT
TRBJ1-1	few	TRBV6-1	.	CASRDVEGSTEAFF	TGTGCCAGCCGTGATGTAGAGGGCTCAACTGAAGCTTTCTTT
TRBJ2-1	.	TRBV24-1	TRBD1	CATSEKGQGYYNEQFF	TGTGCCACCAGTGAAAAGGGACAGGGATACTACAATGAGCAGTTCTTC
TRBJ2-7	once	TRBV7-2	.	CASSRTLNGAYEQYF	TGTGCCAGCAGCCGGACCCTCAATGGGGCCTACGAGCAGTACTTC
TRBJ1-3	.	TRBV7-9	.	CASRNQAGSNTIYF	TGTGCCAGCAGGAACCAGGCTGGTTCTAACACCATATATTTT
TRBJ1-1	.	TRBV20-1	.	CSARAQGMNTEAFF	TGCAGTGCTAGAGCGCAGGGTATGAACACTGAAGCTTTCTTT
TRBJ2-1	.	TRBV7-3	.	CASSLTSDNEQFF	TGTGCCAGCAGCTTAACCTCGGACAATGAGCAGTTCTTC
TRBJ1-6	.	TRBV6-1	.	CASRPAEYNSPLHF	TGTGCCAGTCGACCAGCCGAGTATAATTCACCCCTCCACTTT
TRBJ1-2	.	TRBV5-8	TRBD1	CASRPGQHYGYTF	TGTGCCAGCAGACCGGGACAGCACTATGGCTACACCTTC
TRBJ2-7	.	TRBV27	TRBD2	CASSAVPAGTSGSYSYEQYF	TGTGCCAGCAGTGCCGTTCCTGCAGGGACTAGCGGGAGCTACTCCTACGAGCAGTACTTC
TRBJ2-3	few	TRBV7-2	TRBD2	CASSSRLAGLTQYF	TGTGCCAGCAGCTCTAGACTAGCGGGGCTTACGCAGTATTTT
TRBJ2-5	.	TRBV29-1	.	CSVSEGVQETQYF	TGCAGCGTTTCGGAGGGGGTCCAAGAGACCCAGTACTTC
TRBJ2-1	few	TRBV7-9	.	CASSSLESGSTNNEQFF	TGTGCCAGCAGCTCCTTGGAGAGTGGGAGTACCAACAATGAGCAGTTCTTC
TRBJ2-7	.	TRBV20-1	.	CSAGGVGFAYEQYF	TGCAGTGCTGGAGGGGTAGGTTTCGCCTACGAGCAGTACTTC
TRBJ2-3	.	TRBV28	TRBD2	CASSPPGLAGVWGSTDTQYF	TGTGCCAGCAGTCCGCCGGGACTAGCGGGAGTGTGGGGTAGCACAGATACGCAGTATTTT
TRBJ1-1	.	TRBV7-8	.	CASSLAGGSGTPNTEAFF	TGTGCCAGCAGCTTAGCGGGGGGCTCCGGGACGCCGAACACTGAAGCTTTCTTT
TRBJ2-7	.	TRBV24-1	.	CATWSPGARYEQYF	TGTGCCACATGGTCCCCGGGGGCGAGATACGAGCAGTACTTC
TRBJ1-5	.	TRBV27	.	CASSFGPYREQYFGPGNQPQHF	.